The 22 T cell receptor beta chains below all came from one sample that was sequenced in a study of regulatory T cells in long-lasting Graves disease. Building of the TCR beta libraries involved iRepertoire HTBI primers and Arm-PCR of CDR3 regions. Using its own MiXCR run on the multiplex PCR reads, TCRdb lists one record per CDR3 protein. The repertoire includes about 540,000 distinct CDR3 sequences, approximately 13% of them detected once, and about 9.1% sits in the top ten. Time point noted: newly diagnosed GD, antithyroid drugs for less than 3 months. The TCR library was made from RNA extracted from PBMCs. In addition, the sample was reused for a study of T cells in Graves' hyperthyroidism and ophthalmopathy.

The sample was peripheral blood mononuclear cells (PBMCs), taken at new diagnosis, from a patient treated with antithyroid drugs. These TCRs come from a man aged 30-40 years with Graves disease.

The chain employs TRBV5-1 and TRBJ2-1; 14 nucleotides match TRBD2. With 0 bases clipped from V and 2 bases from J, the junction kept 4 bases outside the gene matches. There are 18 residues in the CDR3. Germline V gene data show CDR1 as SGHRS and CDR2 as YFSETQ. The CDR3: CASSLGTSGRNPYNEQFF. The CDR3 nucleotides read TGCGCCAGCAGCTTGGGGACTAGCGGGAGGAACCCCTACAATGAGCAGTTCTTC.

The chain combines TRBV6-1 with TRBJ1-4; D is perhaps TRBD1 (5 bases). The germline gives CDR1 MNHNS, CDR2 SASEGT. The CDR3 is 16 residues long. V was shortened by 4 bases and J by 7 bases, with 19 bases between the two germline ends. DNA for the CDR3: TGTGCCAGCAGTGGAAACTCCGGGGCTCGGGGTGAAAAACTGTTTTTT. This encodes CASSGNSGARGEKLFF.

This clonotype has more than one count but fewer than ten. The CDR3 region is CASSDLGGTQYF. The CDR3 nucleotides are TGTGCCAGTAGTGACTTGGGGGGGACCCAGTACTTC. The V call is TRBV19, the J call TRBJ2-5; a possible D gene is TRBD2 (6 bases). The CDR3 sequence is 12 residues long. Trimming pared 5 bases from V and 7 bases from J, leaving 11 bases between. From germline, CDR1 is LNHDA and CDR2 SQIVND (reference sequence).

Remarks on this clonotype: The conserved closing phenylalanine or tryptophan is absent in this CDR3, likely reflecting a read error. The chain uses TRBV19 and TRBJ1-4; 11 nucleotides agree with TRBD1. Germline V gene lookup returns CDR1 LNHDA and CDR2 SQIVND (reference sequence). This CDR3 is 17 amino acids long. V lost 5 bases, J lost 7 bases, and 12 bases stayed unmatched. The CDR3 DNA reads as TGTGCCAGTAGTCCGCGGACAGGGGGCCAGGGGCCTGAAAAACTGTTTTCT. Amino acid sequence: CASSPRTGGQGPEKLFS.

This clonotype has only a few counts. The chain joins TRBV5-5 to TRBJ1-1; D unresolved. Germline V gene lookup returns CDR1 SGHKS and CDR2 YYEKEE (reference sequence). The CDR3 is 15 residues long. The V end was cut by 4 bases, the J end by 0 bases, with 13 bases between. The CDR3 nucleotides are TGTGCCAGCAGCGTGGAGTGGGCTTTGAACACTGAAGCTTTCTTT. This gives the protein CASSVEWALNTEAFF.

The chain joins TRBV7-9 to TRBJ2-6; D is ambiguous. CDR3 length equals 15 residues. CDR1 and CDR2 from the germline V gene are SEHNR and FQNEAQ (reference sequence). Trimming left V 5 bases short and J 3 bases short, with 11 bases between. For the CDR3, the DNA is TGTGCCAGCAGCCGCCCCCAGCATGGGGCCAACGTCCTGACTTTC. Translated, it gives CASSRPQHGANVLTF.

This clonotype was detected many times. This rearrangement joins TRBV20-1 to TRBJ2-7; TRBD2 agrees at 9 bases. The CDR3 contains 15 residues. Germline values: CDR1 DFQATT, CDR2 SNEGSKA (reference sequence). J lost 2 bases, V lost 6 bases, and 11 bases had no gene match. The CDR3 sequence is CSAEFSGRNPYEQYF. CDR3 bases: TGCAGTGCAGAATTCAGCGGGAGGAATCCCTACGAGCAGTACTTC.

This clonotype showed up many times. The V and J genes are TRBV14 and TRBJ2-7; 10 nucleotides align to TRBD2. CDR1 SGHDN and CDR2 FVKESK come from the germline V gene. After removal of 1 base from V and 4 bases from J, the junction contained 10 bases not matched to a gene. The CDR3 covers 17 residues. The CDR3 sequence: CASSQGLLAGPTYEQYF. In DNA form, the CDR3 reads TGTGCCAGCAGCCAAGGTTTACTAGCGGGACCTACTTACGAGCAGTACTTC.

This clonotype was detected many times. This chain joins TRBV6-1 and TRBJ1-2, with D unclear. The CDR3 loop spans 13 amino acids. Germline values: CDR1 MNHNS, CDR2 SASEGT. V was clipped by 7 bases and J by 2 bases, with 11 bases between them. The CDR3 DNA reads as TGTGCCAGCATCCGGACGGAAAACTATGGCTACACCTTC. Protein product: CASIRTENYGYTF.

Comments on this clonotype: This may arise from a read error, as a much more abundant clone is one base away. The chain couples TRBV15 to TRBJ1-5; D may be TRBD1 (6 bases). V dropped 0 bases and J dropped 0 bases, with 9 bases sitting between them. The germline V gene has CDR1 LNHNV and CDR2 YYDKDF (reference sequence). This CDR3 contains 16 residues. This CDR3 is CATSREDSYSNQPQHF. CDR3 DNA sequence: TGTGCCACCAGCAGAGAGGACAGCTATAGCAATCAGCCCCAGCATTTT.

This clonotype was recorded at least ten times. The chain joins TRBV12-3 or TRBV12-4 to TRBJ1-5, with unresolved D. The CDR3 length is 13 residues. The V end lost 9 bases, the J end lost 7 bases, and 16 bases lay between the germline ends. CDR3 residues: CASGWGMWQPQHF. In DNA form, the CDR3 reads TGTGCCAGTGGGTGGGGTATGTGGCAGCCCCAGCATTTT.

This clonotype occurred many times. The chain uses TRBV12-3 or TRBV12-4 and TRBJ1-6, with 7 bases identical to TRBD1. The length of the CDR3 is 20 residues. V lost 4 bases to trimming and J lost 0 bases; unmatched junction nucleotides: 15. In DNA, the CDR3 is TGTGCCAGCAGTTACCTGACTGGGACAGCAAAACCCTCCTATAATTCACCCCTCCACTTT. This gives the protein CASSYLTGTAKPSYNSPLHF.

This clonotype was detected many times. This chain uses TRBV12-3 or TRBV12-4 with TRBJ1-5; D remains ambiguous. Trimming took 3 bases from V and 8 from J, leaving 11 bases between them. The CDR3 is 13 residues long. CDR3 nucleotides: TGTGCCAGCAGTTTTGGCAGCGCAGAGCCCCAGCATTTT. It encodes CASSFGSAEPQHF.

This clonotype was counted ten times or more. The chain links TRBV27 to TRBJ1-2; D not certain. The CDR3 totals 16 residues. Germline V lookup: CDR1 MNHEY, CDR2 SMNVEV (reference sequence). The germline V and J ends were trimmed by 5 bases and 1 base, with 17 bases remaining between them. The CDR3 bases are TGTGCCAGCAGTCCCACGGACCGGCTTCTTAACTATGGCTACACCTTC. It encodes CASSPTDRLLNYGYTF.

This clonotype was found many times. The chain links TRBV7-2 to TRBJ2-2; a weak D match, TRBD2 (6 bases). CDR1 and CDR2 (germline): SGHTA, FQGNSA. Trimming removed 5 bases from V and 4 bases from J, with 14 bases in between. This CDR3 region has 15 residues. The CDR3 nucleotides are TGTGCCAGCAGCACCCGGGACGGGAGCACCGGGGAGCTGTTTTTT. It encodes CASSTRDGSTGELFF.

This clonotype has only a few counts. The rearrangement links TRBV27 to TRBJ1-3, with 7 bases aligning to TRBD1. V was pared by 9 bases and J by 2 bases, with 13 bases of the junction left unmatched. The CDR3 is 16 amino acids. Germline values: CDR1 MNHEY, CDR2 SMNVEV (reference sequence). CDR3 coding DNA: TGTGCCAGTCGCCGAACAGGGGCTTCTACTGGAAACACCATATATTTT. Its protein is CASRRTGASTGNTIYF.

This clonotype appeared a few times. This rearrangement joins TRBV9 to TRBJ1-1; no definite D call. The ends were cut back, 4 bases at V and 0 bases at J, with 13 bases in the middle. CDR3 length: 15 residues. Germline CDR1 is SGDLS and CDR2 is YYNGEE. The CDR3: CASSSDVRMNTEAFF. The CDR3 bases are TGTGCCAGCAGCTCAGACGTACGGATGAACACTGAAGCTTTCTTT.

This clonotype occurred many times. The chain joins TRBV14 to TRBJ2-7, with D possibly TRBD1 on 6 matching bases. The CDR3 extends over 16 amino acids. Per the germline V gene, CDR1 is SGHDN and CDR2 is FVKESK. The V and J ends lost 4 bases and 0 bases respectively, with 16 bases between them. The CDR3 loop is CASSRVVGTSSYEQYF. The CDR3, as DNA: TGTGCCAGCAGCCGAGTCGTCGGGACAAGCTCCTACGAGCAGTACTTC. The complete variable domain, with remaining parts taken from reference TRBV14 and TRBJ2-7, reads EAGVTQFPSHSVIEKGQTVTLRCDPISGHDNLYWYRRVMGKEIKFLLHFVKESKQDESGMPNNRFLAERTGGTYSTLKVQPAELEDSGVYFCASSRVVGTSSYEQYFGPGTRLTVT.

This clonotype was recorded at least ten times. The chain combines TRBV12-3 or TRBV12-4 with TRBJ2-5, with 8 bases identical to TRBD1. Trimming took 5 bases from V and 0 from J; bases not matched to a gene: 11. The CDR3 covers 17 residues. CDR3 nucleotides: TGTGCCAGCAGTCCAGGGGGCCGCCCCTCGTACCAAGAGACCCAGTACTTC. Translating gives CASSPGGRPSYQETQYF.

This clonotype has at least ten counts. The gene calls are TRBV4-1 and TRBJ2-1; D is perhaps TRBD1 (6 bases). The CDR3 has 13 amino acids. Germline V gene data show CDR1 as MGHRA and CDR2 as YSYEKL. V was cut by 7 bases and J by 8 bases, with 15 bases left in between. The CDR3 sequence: CASKDPKGDEQFF. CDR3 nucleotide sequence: TGCGCCAGCAAGGACCCCAAGGGGGATGAGCAGTTCTTC.

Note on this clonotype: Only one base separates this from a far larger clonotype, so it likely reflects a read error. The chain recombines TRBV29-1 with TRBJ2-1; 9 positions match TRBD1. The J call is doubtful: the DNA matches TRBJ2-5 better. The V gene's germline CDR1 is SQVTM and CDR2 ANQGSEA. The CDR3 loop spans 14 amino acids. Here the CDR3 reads CSVVDRGTGETQYF. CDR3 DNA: TGCAGCGTTGTAGATCGAGGGACAGGGGAGACCCAGTACTTC.

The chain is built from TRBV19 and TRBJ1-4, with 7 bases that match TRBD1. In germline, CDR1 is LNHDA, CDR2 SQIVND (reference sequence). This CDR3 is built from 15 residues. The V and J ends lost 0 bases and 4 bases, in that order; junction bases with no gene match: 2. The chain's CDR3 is CASSIDGTDNEKLFF. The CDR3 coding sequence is TGTGCCAGTAGTATAGACGGGACAGATAATGAAAAACTGTTTTTT.